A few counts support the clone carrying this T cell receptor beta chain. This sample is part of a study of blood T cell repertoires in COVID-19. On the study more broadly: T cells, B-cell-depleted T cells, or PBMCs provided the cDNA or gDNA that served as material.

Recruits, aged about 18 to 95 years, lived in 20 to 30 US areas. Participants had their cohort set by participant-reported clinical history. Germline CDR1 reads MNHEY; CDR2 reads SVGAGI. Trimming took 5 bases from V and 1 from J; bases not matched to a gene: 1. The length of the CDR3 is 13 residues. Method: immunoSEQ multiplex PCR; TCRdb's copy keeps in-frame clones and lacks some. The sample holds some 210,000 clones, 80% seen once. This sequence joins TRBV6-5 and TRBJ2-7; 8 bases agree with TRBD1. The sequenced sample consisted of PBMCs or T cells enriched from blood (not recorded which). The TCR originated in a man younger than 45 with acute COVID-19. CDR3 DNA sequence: TGTGCCAGCAGTCGGACAGGGTCCTACGAGCAGTACTTC. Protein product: CASSRTGSYEQYF.